These T cell receptor beta chains were read from a single sample in a study of blood T cells in healthy people across ages. TCRdb re-called the 5' RACE reads with MiXCR, one entry per CDR3 protein. The sample shows some 890,000 distinct CDR3 sequences, 29% of them seen only once. These data also featured in a second study, about T cells of mothers and their children.

Material: blood. These receptors were obtained from a woman in her thirties or forties in good health. The CDR3 runs from the conserved cysteine through the conserved F or W. The D gene is left open where the match is weak. Not every row has a clone size; where given, it reads once, few, many or a size class.

abundance,d_gene,v_gene,len,j_gene,CDR3nt,CDR3aa
NA,NA,TRBV15,14,TRBJ1-2,TGTGCCACCAGCAGAGTGTTGGGGGCGGATGGCTACACCTTC,CATSRVLGADGYTF
NA,NA,TRBV9,15,TRBJ2-2,TGTGCCAGCAGCGCACAGGGTAGGAACACCGGGGAGCTGTTTTTT,CASSAQGRNTGELFF
many,NA,TRBV5-1,12,TRBJ2-5,TGCGCCAGCAGCTCGACGGAAGAGACCCAGTACTTC,CASSSTEETQYF
NA,TRBD1,TRBV10-3,15,TRBJ2-6,TGTGCCATCAGCCACAGGGGGCTTGGGGCCAACGTCCTGACTTTC,CAISHRGLGANVLTF
NA,NA,TRBV3-1,15,TRBJ1-2,TGTGCCAGCAGCCAAGGGGCCCGATTAGGTCGGGGCTACACCTTC,CASSQGARLGRGYTF
NA,TRBD1,TRBV9,14,TRBJ1-4,TGTGCCAGCAGCTTAGGGGGCGCGGAAGAAAAACTGTTTTTT,CASSLGGAEEKLFF
once,TRBD1,TRBV5-1,15,TRBJ2-7,TGCGCCAGCAGCCGATACCGGACAGGGGAGAACGAGCAGTACTTC,CASSRYRTGENEQYF
NA,NA,TRBV18,14,TRBJ2-3,TGTGCCAGCTCACCTCAGACACGCACAGATACGCAGTATTTT,CASSPQTRTDTQYF
NA,TRBD2,TRBV5-1,15,TRBJ2-5,TGCGCCAGCAGCTTGGAGCTAGCGGGGGGGAAGACCCAGTACTTC,CASSLELAGGKTQYF
NA,NA,TRBV20-1,12,TRBJ2-5,TGCAGTGCCCCGGGACGGCAAAAGACCCAGTACTTC,CSAPGRQKTQYF
few,TRBD1,TRBV12-3/TRBV12-4,13,TRBJ1-2,TGTGCCAGCAGTGGGACAGAGAGCACTGGCTACACCTTC,CASSGTESTGYTF
many,NA,TRBV5-1,15,TRBJ2-3,TGCGCCAGCAGCTCCTCAACAGCTAGCACAGATACGCAGTATTTT,CASSSSTASTDTQYF
few,NA,TRBV12-3/TRBV12-4,14,TRBJ1-5,TGTGCCAGCAGCCACGGCGGGGATGGTAAGCCCCAGCATTTT,CASSHGGDGKPQHF
NA,NA,TRBV5-6,14,TRBJ2-7,TGTGCCAGCAGCCTCCTGGATATCAATTACGAGCAGTACTTC,CASSLLDINYEQYF
NA,NA,TRBV28,15,TRBJ2-1,TGTGCCAGCAGCCCGGGCGATAGCTCCTACAATGTGCAGTTCTTC,CASSPGDSSYNVQFF
many,TRBD2,TRBV6-5,14,TRBJ2-5,TGTGCCAGCTCCCCGGGGGGATCTTCGAAGACCCAGTACTTC,CASSPGGSSKTQYF
many,NA,TRBV6-5,14,TRBJ1-2,TGTGCCAGCAGTCCGCGGGGCAGGCTCTATGGCTACACCTTC,CASSPRGRLYGYTF
many,TRBD2,TRBV11-2,16,TRBJ2-3,TGTGCCAGCAGCTACGGACTAGCGGGGGGCATCCATACGCAGTATTTT,CASSYGLAGGIHTQYF
few,TRBD2,TRBV9,15,TRBJ2-1,TGTGCCAGCAGCACCGGGGAGCGGGGGGCGGATGAGCAGTTCTTC,CASSTGERGADEQFF
many,NA,TRBV20-1,16,TRBJ2-7,TGCAGTGCTAGAGATGAAAACCATGGACTTTCCTACGAGCAGTACTTC,CSARDENHGLSYEQYF
NA,NA,TRBV19,13,TRBJ2-1,TGTGCCAGTAGCGGGGCGTGGACCAATGAGCAGTTCTTC,CASSGAWTNEQFF
NA,NA,TRBV6-5,14,TRBJ2-1,TGTGCCAGCAGTTACGCGGGAATGGCCAATGAGCAGTTCTTC,CASSYAGMANEQFF
NA,NA,TRBV4-1,15,TRBJ1-5,TGCGCCAGCAGCCAGGACAAGGGGAGCAATCAGCCCCAGCATTTT,CASSQDKGSNQPQHF
NA,TRBD2,TRBV20-1,14,TRBJ2-5,TGCAGTGCGGGTCCTAGCGGGGGACCTCGGGAGCAGTACTTC,CSAGPSGGPREQYF
many,NA,TRBV4-3,13,TRBJ2-7,TGCGCCAGCAGCCAAGATACGACCTACGAGCAGTACTTC,CASSQDTTYEQYF
once,NA,TRBV7-6,14,TRBJ2-3,TGTGCCAGCAGCTTAGCAATGGGCCAAGATACGCAGTATTTT,CASSLAMGQDTQYF
few,NA,TRBV7-9,13,TRBJ2-5,TGTGCCAGAGGAGGCACAGACCAAGAGACCCAGTACTTC,CARGGTDQETQYF
NA,NA,TRBV27,15,TRBJ1-5,TGTGCCAGCAGACGGGGCCAAACCCCCAATCAGCCCCAGCATTTT,CASRRGQTPNQPQHF
few,NA,TRBV15,13,TRBJ1-3,TGTGCCACCAGCAGAGATGGCGGAAACACCATATATTTT,CATSRDGGNTIYF
many,TRBD1,TRBV6-2/TRBV6-3,16,TRBJ2-6,TGTGCCAGCAGCGGACAGGGAAGAGCTGGGGCCAACGTCCTGACTTTC,CASSGQGRAGANVLTF
NA,TRBD1,TRBV28,17,TRBJ1-5,TGTGCCAGCAGTCTAAGACAGGGGGCGCTTAGCAATCAGCCCCAGCATTTT,CASSLRQGALSNQPQHF
few,TRBD2,TRBV20-1,14,TRBJ2-1,TGCAGTGCTAAAAGCGGGGGGAATTACAATGAGCAGTTCTTC,CSAKSGGNYNEQFF
many,NA,TRBV12-5,14,TRBJ1-2,TGTGCTAGTGGTACTCCCCGCAGGGAGGATGGCTACACCTTC,CASGTPRREDGYTF
many,NA,TRBV28,17,TRBJ2-6,TGTGCCAGCAGTGTCTGGACAGATTACTCTGGGGCCAACGTCCTGACTTTC,CASSVWTDYSGANVLTF
NA,NA,TRBV28,15,TRBJ1-2,TGTGCCAGCAGTTTATTCGGCGGAGGGTTATATGGCTACACCTTC,CASSLFGGGLYGYTF
NA,TRBD1,TRBV10-3,14,TRBJ1-2,TGTGCCATCAGTGACTGGGACAGCTACTATGGCTACACCTTC,CAISDWDSYYGYTF
NA,NA,TRBV2,14,TRBJ2-6,TGTGCCAGCAGGAAAGGGGGAGGGGCCAACGTCCTGACTTTC,CASRKGGGANVLTF
many,NA,TRBV6-1,16,TRBJ2-1,TGTGCCAGCAGTGAAGTCATGGCAACCGGCTACAATGAGCAGTTCTTC,CASSEVMATGYNEQFF
few,NA,TRBV28,13,TRBJ2-3,TGTGCCAGCAGGAGGGATGTGACAGATACGCAGTATTTT,CASRRDVTDTQYF
many,NA,TRBV12-3/TRBV12-4,13,TRBJ1-4,TGTGCCAGCAGTGGGCAGATTAATGAAAAACTGTTTTTT,CASSGQINEKLFF
NA,TRBD1,TRBV6-6,14,TRBJ2-7,TGTGCCAGCAGCCGCGGGACAGGGGGAAAGGAGCAGTACTTC,CASSRGTGGKEQYF
few,TRBD1,TRBV7-2,17,TRBJ1-3,TGTGCCAGCAGCTTAGGAGGCAGGGGGATCTCTGGAAACACCATATATTTT,CASSLGGRGISGNTIYF
NA,NA,TRBV10-3,14,TRBJ1-5,TGTGCCATCAGGTTGAGGGAGAAAGGGGAGCCCCAGCATTTT,CAIRLREKGEPQHF
few,NA,TRBV7-3,14,TRBJ2-1,TGTGCCAGCAGCTTAAAACGGGGGAACAATGAGCAGTTCTTC,CASSLKRGNNEQFF
NA,NA,TRBV4-2,16,TRBJ2-7,TGTGCCAGCAGCCAATCTCAGGGAGTCTCAGGCAATGAGCAGTACTTC,CASSQSQGVSGNEQYF
many,NA,TRBV12-3/TRBV12-4,13,TRBJ2-7,TGTGCCAGCAGTTTTCAGGGCCTATACGAGCAGTACTTC,CASSFQGLYEQYF
few,NA,TRBV5-1,14,TRBJ1-4,TGCGCCAGCAGTTCCGACACCGGCAATGAAAAACTGTTTTTT,CASSSDTGNEKLFF
many,NA,TRBV29-1,13,TRBJ2-7,TGCAGCGTTGAGGAGCCGAACTCCTACGAGCAGTACTTC,CSVEEPNSYEQYF
few,TRBD1,TRBV28,15,TRBJ2-5,TGTGCCAGCAGTTTCCCATCGACAGGGGGCGAGACCCAGTACTTC,CASSFPSTGGETQYF
many,TRBD2,TRBV24-1,15,TRBJ2-5,TGTGCCACCAGTGTAGCGGGGGGCGGCCAAGAGACCCAGTACTTC,CATSVAGGGQETQYF
NA,NA,TRBV7-2,12,TRBJ1-1,TGTGCCAGCAGCCCGAAGGTCACTGAAGCTTTCTTT,CASSPKVTEAFF
NA,NA,TRBV28,14,TRBJ1-2,TGTGCCGGCAGTTTAATGGTGGGGGGAAAGGGCTACACCTTC,CAGSLMVGGKGYTF
once,NA,TRBV7-6,15,TRBJ2-1,TGTGCCAGCAGCTTACACGGGGCAGGTAACAATGAGCAGTTCTTC,CASSLHGAGNNEQFF
NA,NA,TRBV21-1,17,TRBJ2-4,TGTGCCAGCAGCAAAGGGCGACAGGAGGGTGCCAAAAACATTCAGTACTTC,CASSKGRQEGAKNIQYF
NA,NA,TRBV12-3/TRBV12-4,14,TRBJ2-6,TGTGCCAGCAACGGGGAGACTGGGGCCAACGTCCTGACTTTC,CASNGETGANVLTF
NA,NA,TRBV14,14,TRBJ2-3,TGTGCCAGCACCCCGGGACTGCTCACAGATACGCAGTATTTT,CASTPGLLTDTQYF
NA,NA,TRBV5-1,15,TRBJ2-1,TGCGCCAGCAGCTCTGTAGGGCAGTTATACAATGAGCAGTTCTTC,CASSSVGQLYNEQFF